This T cell receptor (beta chain) was sequenced for a study of blood T cell repertoires in COVID-19 (dated by TCRdb to 2019 to 2021). In the study overall: Collaborator samples came from the United States, Italy and Spain and covered acute and convalescent phases of COVID-19. The material from the prospective study consisted of cDNA or gDNA derived from T cells, B-cell-depleted T cells, or PBMCs. The dataset comprised deeply sampled blood TCRbeta repertoires from subjects exposed to, actively infected with, or recovered from COVID-19. The repertoires were released in a freely available public database meant as a resource for research on the immune response to SARS-CoV-2. Samples were obtained from the ongoing ImmuneRACE study (first 160 participants) and from over a thousand subjects provided by 6 global collaborators. Sample metadata almost always included a de-identified subject ID, COVID-19 status, age in years and sex. Where HLA class I and class II types were available, the types were taken from metadata supplied by the sample provider, not from assay-based typing.

TCRbeta CDR3 regions were amplified from genomic DNA by means of the immunoSEQ Assay, a bias-controlled multiplex PCR. In the original analysis: The number of nucleated cells in each sample was estimated by amplification of reference gene primers within the assay. To quantify the absolute abundance of each unique TCRbeta CDR3 rearrangement, sequence reads were collapsed and filtered. For each sample, productive Simpson clonality was calculated as the square root of Simpson's diversity index across productive rearrangements. TCRdb mirrors the immuneACCESS table, restricted to in-frame sequences. Some clones are absent from its copies; in checked studies, under half trace to an unresolved V gene, and the reason for the others is unknown. Clone size and the V and J calls come from that table; the DNA yielded D and trimming. The sample records some 160,000 clones, more than 70% of which are singletons. The ten most abundant clones make up about 2.6% of the sample.

What the work shows at the level of the full study, not this receptor alone: The quantity of clinical and demographic metadata differed by source and by participant and was supplied without curation.

Each collaborating institution followed its own protocols to collect whole blood in K2EDTA tubes. For TCRbeta analysis, collaborators shipped samples in one of three forms: frozen whole blood, isolated PBMCs, or DNA extracted from either of those sample types. Points on this clone: Its antigen is not yet known. Base qualities are not recorded, but no much larger clone differs from it by a single base.

From the cysteine up to the phenylalanine, the CDR3 has a length of 14 residues. Of all the DNA, just the CDR3 is kept, 42 bases in frame from base 1. V gives up 4 bases and J gives up 10 bases, and the segment between their germline ends measures 14 bases. Per the germline V gene, SGHVS is the CDR1 and FNYEAQ is the CDR2. The chain is made from TRBV7-6 and TRBJ1-6; perhaps TRBD1 is the D gene, with 6 bases matching. Material for sequencing was peripheral blood. The clonotype was recovered from a man in his 60s with acute or convalescent COVID-19. The CDR3 reads CASSSRGSESPLHF. The DNA reads as follows: TGTGCCAGCAGCTCCAGGGGCTCGGAGTCACCCCTCCACTTT.